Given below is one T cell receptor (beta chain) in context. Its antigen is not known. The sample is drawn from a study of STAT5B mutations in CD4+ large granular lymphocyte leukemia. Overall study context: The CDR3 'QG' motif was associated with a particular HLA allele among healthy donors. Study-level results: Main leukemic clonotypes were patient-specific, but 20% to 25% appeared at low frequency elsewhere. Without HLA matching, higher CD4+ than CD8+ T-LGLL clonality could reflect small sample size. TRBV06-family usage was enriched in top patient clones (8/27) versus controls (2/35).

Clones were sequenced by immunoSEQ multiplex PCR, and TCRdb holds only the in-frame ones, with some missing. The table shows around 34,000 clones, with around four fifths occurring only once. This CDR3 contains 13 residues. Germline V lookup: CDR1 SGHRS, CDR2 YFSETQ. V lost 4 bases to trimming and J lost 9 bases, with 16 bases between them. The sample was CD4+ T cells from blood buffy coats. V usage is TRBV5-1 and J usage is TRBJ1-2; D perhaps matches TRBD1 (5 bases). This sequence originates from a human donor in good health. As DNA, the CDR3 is TGCGCCAGCAGCACCGTCCCGGGACCCAGCTACACCTTC. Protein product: CASSTVPGPSYTF.